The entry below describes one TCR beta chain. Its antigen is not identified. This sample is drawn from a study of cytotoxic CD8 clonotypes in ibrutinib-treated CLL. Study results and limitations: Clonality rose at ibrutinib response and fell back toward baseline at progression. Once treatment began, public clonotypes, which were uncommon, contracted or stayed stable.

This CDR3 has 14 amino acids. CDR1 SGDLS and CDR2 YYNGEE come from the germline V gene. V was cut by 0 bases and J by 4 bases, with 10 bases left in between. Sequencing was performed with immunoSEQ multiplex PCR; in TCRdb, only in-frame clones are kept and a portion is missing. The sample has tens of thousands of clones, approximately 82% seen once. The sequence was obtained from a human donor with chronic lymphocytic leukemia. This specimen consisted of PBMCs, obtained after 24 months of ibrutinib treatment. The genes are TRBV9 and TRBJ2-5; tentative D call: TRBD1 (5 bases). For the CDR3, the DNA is TGTGCCAGCAGCGTAGGACAGTTGGTAGAGACCCAGTACTTC. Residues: CASSVGQLVETQYF.